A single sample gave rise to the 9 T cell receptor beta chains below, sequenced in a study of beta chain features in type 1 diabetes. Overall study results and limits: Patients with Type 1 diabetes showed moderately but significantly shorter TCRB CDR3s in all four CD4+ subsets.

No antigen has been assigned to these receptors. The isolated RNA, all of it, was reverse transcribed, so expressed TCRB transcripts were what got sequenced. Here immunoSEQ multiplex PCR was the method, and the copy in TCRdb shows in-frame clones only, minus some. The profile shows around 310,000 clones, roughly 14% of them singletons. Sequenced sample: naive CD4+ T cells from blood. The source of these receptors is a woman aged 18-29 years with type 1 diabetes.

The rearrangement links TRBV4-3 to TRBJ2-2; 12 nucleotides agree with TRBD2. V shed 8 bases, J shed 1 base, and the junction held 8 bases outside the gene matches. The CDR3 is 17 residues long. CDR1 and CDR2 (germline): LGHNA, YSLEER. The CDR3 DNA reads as TGCGCCAGCGGGACTCTAGCGGGAGGGAAGAACACCGGGGAGCTGTTTTTT. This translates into CASGTLAGGKNTGELFF.

The CDR3 bases are TGTGCCAGCTCACCCCGGGAGCGGGAGACCCAGTACTTC. It codes for CASSPRERETQYF. The J gene is TRBJ2-5, the V gene TRBV18, with D possibly matching TRBD2 (6 bases). This CDR3 has 13 residues. V was shortened by 3 bases and J by 5 bases, with 10 bases between the two germline ends. The germline CDR1 and CDR2 sequences are KGHSH and LQKENI.

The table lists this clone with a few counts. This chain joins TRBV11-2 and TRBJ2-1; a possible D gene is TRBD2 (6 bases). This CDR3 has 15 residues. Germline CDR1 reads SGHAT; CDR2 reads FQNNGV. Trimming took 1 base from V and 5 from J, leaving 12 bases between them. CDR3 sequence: CASSLGSSVHNEQFF. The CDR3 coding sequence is TGTGCCAGCAGCTTAGGGTCTAGCGTCCACAATGAGCAGTTCTTC. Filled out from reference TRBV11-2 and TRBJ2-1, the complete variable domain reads EAGVAQSPRYKIIEKRQSVAFWCNPISGHATLYWYQQILGQGPKLLIQFQNNGVVDDSQLPKDRFSAERLKGVDSTLKIQPAKLEDSAVYLCASSLGSSVHNEQFFGPGTRLTVL.

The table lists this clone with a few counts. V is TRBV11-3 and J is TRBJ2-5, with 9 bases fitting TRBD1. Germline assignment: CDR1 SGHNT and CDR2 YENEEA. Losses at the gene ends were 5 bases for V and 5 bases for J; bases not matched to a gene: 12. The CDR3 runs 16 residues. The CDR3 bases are TGTGCCAGCAGCCCTGGGCCGGGGACAGGGACCGAGACCCAGTACTTC. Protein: CASSPGPGTGTETQYF.

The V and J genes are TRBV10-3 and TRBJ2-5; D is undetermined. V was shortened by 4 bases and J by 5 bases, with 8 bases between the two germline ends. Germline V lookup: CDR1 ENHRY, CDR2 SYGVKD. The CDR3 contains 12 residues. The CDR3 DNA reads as TGTGCCATCAGTGGGCCCGGGGAGACCCAGTACTTC. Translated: CAISGPGETQYF.

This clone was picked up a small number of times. CDR3 protein: CASSVLAGGLGEQYV. CDR3 bases: TGTGCCAGCAGTGTCCTAGCGGGAGGGTTAGGCGAGCAGTACGTC. V is TRBV2 and J is TRBJ2-7, with 12 bases aligning to TRBD2. CDR1 SNHLY and CDR2 FYNNEI come from the germline V gene. V shed 4 bases, J shed 6 bases, and the junction held 7 bases outside the gene matches. There are 15 residues in the CDR3.

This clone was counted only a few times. The chain's CDR3 is CASSQYSGRASTGELFF. The CDR3 DNA sequence: TGCGCCAGCAGCCAATATAGCGGGAGGGCCAGCACCGGGGAGCTGTTTTTT. This chain links TRBV4-3 with TRBJ2-2; 11 bases agree with TRBD2. This CDR3 has 17 amino acids. Germline values: CDR1 LGHNA, CDR2 YSLEER. J was trimmed by 4 bases and V by 2 bases; bases with no gene match: 6.

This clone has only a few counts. CDR3 residues: CAISVGNIEGSGANVLTF. The DNA for the CDR3 is TGTGCCATCAGTGTGGGCAACATTGAGGGATCTGGGGCCAACGTCCTGACTTTC. V gene TRBV10-3 combines with J gene TRBJ2-6, with D possibly being TRBD2 (5 bases). Trimming cost V 4 bases and J 1 base, with 17 bases left between them. There are 18 residues in the CDR3. Germline V CDR1 and CDR2: ENHRY, SYGVKD.

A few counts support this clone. The CDR3 sequence: CASSPGQVKPYGYTF. In DNA form, the CDR3 reads TGCGCCAGCAGCCCTGGACAGGTCAAACCTTATGGCTACACCTTC. This chain joins TRBV4-1 and TRBJ1-2, with TRBD1 identical over 7 bases. V lost 4 bases to trimming and J lost 5 bases; unmatched junction nucleotides: 10. CDR1 and CDR2 from the germline V gene are MGHRA and YSYEKL. The CDR3 covers 15 residues.